The 26 T cell receptor beta chains presented below share a single source sample, sequenced in a study of blood T cell repertoires in COVID-19 (dated by TCRdb to 2018 to 2020). The library was produced with the immunoSEQ multiplex PCR assay. TCRdb obtained this table from immuneACCESS and retained in-frame rearrangements with V and J assigned. These tables miss some clones; where compared with another copy, unresolved V genes account for less than half of the shortfall, and the remainder is unexplained. The sample table holds about 75,000 clones, of which more than 80% were seen once. About 7.1% of the sample goes to the ten largest clones. The sequenced sample consisted of peripheral blood. The receptors here all came from a human donor in a cohort sampled during active COVID-19.

CDR3 loop: CASSLRPDREGYGYTF. For the CDR3, the DNA is TGTGCCAGTAGTCTCCGACCGGACAGGGAGGGCTATGGCTACACCTTC. The chain recombines TRBV19 with TRBJ1-2; 8 bases line up with TRBD1. Germline V gene sequence: CDR1 LNHDA, CDR2 SQIVND (reference sequence). The CDR3 extends over 16 amino acids. With V trimmed by 5 bases and J by 4 bases, 12 bases remained unmatched.

This chain joins TRBV9 and TRBJ1-5; D is undetermined. The CDR3 loop spans 14 amino acids. Germline V gene lookup returns CDR1 SGDLS and CDR2 YYNGEE. V lost 0 bases, J lost 5 bases, and 9 bases lay in between. CDR3 DNA: TGTGCCAGCAGCGTAGGGGTGGAGTATCAGCCCCAGCATTTT. This gives the protein CASSVGVEYQPQHF.

This CDR3 reads CAIRDQAGGSSTDTQYF. The CDR3 nucleotides read TGTGCCATCAGGGACCAGGCGGGGGGTTCTAGCACAGATACGCAGTATTTT. This rearrangement joins TRBV10-3 to TRBJ2-3; 8 positions match TRBD2. J was trimmed by 0 bases and V by 6 bases; bases with no gene match: 11. This CDR3 comprises 17 residues. Germline CDR1 is ENHRY and CDR2 is SYGVKD.

This chain connects TRBV7-2 to TRBJ1-1; D is perhaps TRBD1 (6 bases). Per germline, CDR1 SGHTA and CDR2 FQGNSA. V was clipped by 4 bases and J by 3 bases, with 12 bases between them. The CDR3 runs to 14 residues. The CDR3 loop reads CASSSWAGDTEAFF. The CDR3 region has the DNA TGTGCCAGCAGCTCCTGGGCAGGGGACACTGAAGCTTTCTTT. Full variable domain (missing parts from reference TRBV7-2 and TRBJ1-1): GAGVSQSPSNKVTEKGKDVELRCDPISGHTALYWYRQSLGQGLEFLIYFQGNSAPDKSGLPSDRFSAERTGGSVSTLTIQRTQQEDSAVYLCASSSWAGDTEAFFGQGTRLTVV.

The genes are TRBV12-3 or TRBV12-4 and TRBJ2-7, with unresolved D. CDR3 size: 12 residues. The V end was cut by 7 bases, the J end by 4 bases, with 11 bases between. CDR3 nucleotides: TGTGCCAGCATGACACCGGCATACGAGCAGTACTTC. Residues: CASMTPAYEQYF.

In DNA, the CDR3 is TGTGCCAGCAGCCCCGCAGCAGGGGGCGCGGGGACTGAAGCTTTCTTT. Translation: CASSPAAGGAGTEAFF. The rearrangement joins TRBV3-1 (or the pseudogene TRBV3-2) to TRBJ1-1, with 8 positions matching TRBD1. Germline lookup yields CDR1 LGHDT and CDR2 YNNKEL (reference sequence). Trimming cost V 4 bases and J 5 bases; bases outside gene matches: 12. CDR3 length: 16 residues.

The chain links TRBV5-5 to TRBJ2-7, with D possibly TRBD1 on 5 matching bases. The CDR3 has 15 amino acids. Trimming removed 0 bases at V and 0 bases at J, with 10 bases between. Germline CDR1 reads SGHKS; CDR2 reads YYEKEE (reference sequence). The CDR3 coding sequence is TGTGCCAGCAGCTTGGTGGGGCAGTTCTCCTACGAGCAGTACTTC. Translation gives CASSLVGQFSYEQYF. The whole variable domain, remainder taken from reference TRBV5-5 and TRBJ2-7, is DAGVTQSPTHLIKTRGQQVTLRCSPISGHKSVSWYQQVLGQGPQFIFQYYEKEERGRGNFPDRFSARQFPNYSSELNVNALLLGDSALYLCASSLVGQFSYEQYFGPGTRLTVT.

This clone was detected only once. The V gene is TRBV7-8, the J gene TRBJ1-3; TRBD1 aligns across 9 bases. This CDR3 contains 15 residues. V lost 6 bases and J lost 3; bases outside the gene matches: 6. Germline V gives CDR1 SGHVS, CDR2 FQNEAQ. The CDR3 sequence: CASSPTGGGGNTIYF. CDR3 coding DNA: TGTGCCAGCAGTCCCACAGGGGGCGGTGGAAACACCATATATTTT.

This sequence joins TRBV7-9 and TRBJ1-3; unclear D gene. The CDR3 has 10 amino acids. Germline V lookup: CDR1 SEHNR, CDR2 FQNEAQ (reference sequence). V was pared by 11 bases and J by 4 bases, with 6 bases between. DNA of the CDR3: TGTGCCTACTTGGGAAACACCATATATTTT. As protein: CAYLGNTIYF.

This rearrangement joins TRBV2 to TRBJ1-1; D not resolved. The CDR3 has 14 amino acids. Germline-derived CDR1 and CDR2 are SNHLY and FYNNEI. Trimming stripped 7 bases from V and 3 bases from J, with 15 bases between. The CDR3 nucleotides read TGTGCCAGCATTAGGACCGGAGGGTACACTGAAGCTTTCTTT. As protein: CASIRTGGYTEAFF. The full variable domain, with the rest looked up from reference TRBV2 and TRBJ1-1, is EPEVTQTPSHQVTQMGQEVILRCVPISNHLYFYWYRQILGQKVEFLVSFYNNEISEKSEIFDDQFSVERPDGSNFTLKIRSTKLEDSAMYFCASIRTGGYTEAFFGQGTRLTVV.

The V gene is TRBV28, the J gene TRBJ2-7, with TRBD2 matching over 11 bases. Per the germline V gene, CDR1 is MDHEN and CDR2 is SYDVKM. The CDR3 loop spans 15 amino acids. J gave up 4 bases and V 5 bases, and 7 bases lay outside the gene matches. The CDR3 loop reads CASSLISGGAYEQYF. The DNA for the CDR3 is TGTGCCAGCAGTCTTATTAGCGGGGGGGCATACGAGCAGTACTTC.

Comments on this clone: The same CDR3 is also encoded by other DNA sequences in this sample. The chain joins TRBV10-3 to TRBJ1-5, with 7 bases identical to TRBD1. V was clipped by 0 bases and J by 1 base; unmatched bases: 6. The germline V gene has CDR1 ENHRY and CDR2 SYGVKD. The CDR3 totals 17 residues. CDR3 nucleotides: TGTGCCATCAGTGAGTCGAGACAGGGAAGGAGCAATCAGCCCCAGCATTTT. Protein sequence: CAISESRQGRSNQPQHF.

This clone was found once. V is TRBV6-5 and J is TRBJ2-3; 10 bases line up with TRBD1. In germline, CDR1 is MNHEY, CDR2 SVGAGI. CDR3 length: 15 amino acids. V was clipped by 7 bases and J by 3 bases; unmatched bases: 7. CDR3 sequence reads: CASIDGGQGTDTQYF. The CDR3 DNA reads as TGTGCCAGCATCGATGGGGGACAGGGGACAGATACGCAGTATTTT.

A few counts support this clone. The chain joins TRBV9 to TRBJ2-5, with 8 bases aligning to TRBD1. The CDR3 is 14 residues long. Germline values: CDR1 SGDLS, CDR2 YYNGEE. V shed 3 bases and J 5 bases; nucleotides not matched to a gene: 6. The CDR3 here is CASSARDRRETQYF. DNA of the CDR3: TGTGCCAGCAGCGCCCGGGACAGGAGGGAGACCCAGTACTTC.

This chain links TRBV9 with TRBJ2-3, with TRBD2 matching over 14 bases. The junction had 2 bases not matched to a gene; V was cut back by 3 bases and J by 2 bases. The length of the CDR3 is 16 residues. Looked up from germline, CDR1 is SGDLS and CDR2 is YYNGEE. In DNA form, the CDR3 reads TGTGCCAGCAGCGGGACTAGCGGGGGGATCACAGATACGCAGTATTTT. Translated, it gives CASSGTSGGITDTQYF.

The genes are TRBV14 and TRBJ1-2; D unresolved. Looked up from germline, CDR1 is SGHDN and CDR2 is FVKESK. The CDR3 is 13 residues long. The ends were cut back, 6 bases at V and 2 bases at J, with 10 bases in the middle. CDR3 coding DNA: TGTGCCAGCAGTGGGCAGGTGAACTATGGCTACACCTTC. This encodes CASSGQVNYGYTF.

This clone was picked up one time. This chain's CDR3 is CASTSGGLWEQYF. CDR3 DNA: TGTGCCAGTACCAGCGGGGGGCTCTGGGAGCAGTACTTC. This chain joins TRBV2 and TRBJ2-7; 9 bases fit TRBD2. The germline V gene encodes CDR1 SNHLY and CDR2 FYNNEI. V lost 9 bases, J lost 7 bases, and 10 bases stayed unmatched. The CDR3 loop spans 13 amino acids.

The V gene is TRBV27, the J gene TRBJ2-1; 10 positions agree with TRBD2. Trimming cost V 2 bases and J 6 bases; bases outside gene matches: 16. The CDR3 extends over 19 amino acids. The germline V gene has CDR1 MNHEY and CDR2 SMNVEV (reference sequence). The CDR3 here is CASSLVPSGVVAGGNEQFF. The CDR3 region has the DNA TGTGCCAGCAGTTTAGTTCCCTCTGGTGTGGTAGCGGGGGGCAATGAGCAGTTCTTC.

This chain joins TRBV5-8 and TRBJ1-4; TRBD1 might be the D (5 bases). The CDR3 length is 16 residues. Between the trimmed V and J ends, which lost 3 bases and 8 bases, there was a span of 20 bases. Germline V lookup: CDR1 SGHTS, CDR2 YDEGEE. This CDR3 is CASSWPSTAQGEKLFF. CDR3 sequence (DNA): TGTGCCAGCAGCTGGCCTTCGACGGCCCAGGGAGAAAAACTGTTTTTT.

The rearrangement uses TRBV24-1 and TRBJ2-7; 7 bases line up with TRBD1. Trimming cost V 5 bases and J 1 base; bases outside gene matches: 7. There are 15 residues in the CDR3. Per germline, CDR1 KGHDR and CDR2 SFDVKD. This CDR3 reads CATSGPGTASYEQYF. CDR3 DNA: TGTGCCACCAGTGGCCCCGGGACAGCTTCCTACGAGCAGTACTTC.

This clone was counted at least ten times. The chain joins TRBV6-6 to TRBJ2-1, with 12 bases matching TRBD2. The CDR3 is 16 amino acids. CDR1 and CDR2 from the germline V gene are MNHNY and SVGAGI (reference sequence). After removal of 7 bases from V and 5 bases from J, the junction contained 9 bases not matched to a gene. CDR3 amino acids: CASIKGLAGQDNEQFF. The CDR3 DNA is TGTGCCAGCATCAAAGGACTAGCGGGACAAGACAATGAGCAGTTCTTC.

The chain employs TRBV19 and TRBJ2-1, with D perhaps matching TRBD1 (6 bases). Trimming stripped 4 bases from V and 12 bases from J, with 22 bases between. The V gene's germline CDR1 is LNHDA and CDR2 SQIVND (reference sequence). The CDR3 runs to 15 residues. The CDR3 spells CASSSGSGAPRGQFF. In DNA, the CDR3 is TGTGCCAGTAGTAGTGGTTCAGGGGCCCCAAGGGGGCAGTTCTTC.

The chain carries TRBV18 and TRBJ1-2; 7 bases fit TRBD1. The V and J ends lost 3 bases and 4 bases, in that order; junction bases with no gene match: 2. CDR1 is KGHSH, CDR2 LQKENI, per germline. CDR3 size: 13 residues. The CDR3 reads CASSPGTAYGYTF. CDR3 DNA sequence: TGTGCCAGCTCACCGGGGACAGCCTATGGCTACACCTTC.

This chain uses TRBV6-7 with TRBJ1-4, with D possibly TRBD1 on 6 matching bases. TRBV6-7 is filed as an ORF, its function uncertain. The CDR3 has 17 amino acids. The V end was cut by 2 bases, the J end by 0 bases, with 13 bases between. CDR3 protein: CASSYRDRWPTNEKLFF. CDR3 sequence (DNA): TGTGCCAGCAGTTACCGCGACAGGTGGCCAACTAATGAAAAACTGTTTTTT.

The chain carries TRBV6-6 and TRBJ2-7; tentative D call: TRBD2 (5 bases). Germline-derived CDR1 and CDR2 are MNHNY and SVGAGI (reference sequence). Trimming took off 0 bases at V and 2 bases at J, with 8 bases between the two ends. This CDR3 spans 14 amino acids. CDR3 in amino acids: CASSYSGLAYEQYF. DNA for the CDR3: TGTGCCAGCAGTTACTCAGGACTCGCCTACGAGCAGTACTTC.

The gene calls are TRBV2 and TRBJ2-7; 7 bases map to TRBD2. Trimming removed 4 bases from V and 6 bases from J; junction bases left unmatched: 12. CDR1 and CDR2 from the germline V gene are SNHLY and FYNNEI. The CDR3 is made up of 15 amino acids. The CDR3 region has the DNA TGTGCCAGCAGTGGAGGCGGGGGAACGCGTGGCGAGCAGTACTTC. Its protein product is CASSGGGGTRGEQYF.